Presented here are 26 T cell receptor beta chains from one specimen sequenced in a study of cytomegalovirus exposure and HLA in healthy donors. It was with 60 Vbeta and 13 Jbeta primers that the PCR ran. Clones were sequenced by immunoSEQ multiplex PCR, and TCRdb holds only the in-frame ones, with some missing. This table holds around 160,000 clones, 65% to 85% found once. The specimen was PBMCs. All receptors derive from a middle-aged woman in good health and CMV-seropositive.

This clone came up once. V and J are TRBV11-2 and TRBJ2-7, with 7 bases lining up with TRBD1. CDR1 and CDR2 (germline): SGHAT, FQNNGV. V was clipped by 0 bases and J by 7 bases; unmatched bases: 9. This CDR3 is built from 15 residues. The CDR3 nucleotides read TGTGCCAGCAGCTTAGATAGGACAAGGGGGCAGGAGCAGTACTTC. Its translation: CASSLDRTRGQEQYF.

The rearrangement joins TRBV18 to TRBJ1-1; D might be TRBD1 (5 bases). The CDR3 covers 13 residues. The ends were cut back, 6 bases at V and 6 bases at J, with 14 bases in the middle. The V gene's germline CDR1 is KGHSH and CDR2 LQKENI. The CDR3 is CASSGRLGAEAFF. CDR3 DNA: TGTGCCAGCTCCGGGCGGCTAGGGGCTGAAGCTTTCTTT.

The chain carries TRBV27 and TRBJ1-3; 10 bases line up with TRBD1. With V trimmed by 7 bases and J by 2 bases, 11 bases remained unmatched. This CDR3 has 17 residues. Germline CDR1 reads MNHEY; CDR2 reads SMNVEV (reference sequence). The CDR3 DNA follows: TGTGCCAGCACCCGGGACAGGGGACGAGGAGCTGGAAACACCATATATTTT. It encodes CASTRDRGRGAGNTIYF.

In this sample, this clone turned up a few times. This chain joins TRBV2 and TRBJ1-2, with no clear D. This CDR3 has 14 amino acids. CDR1 SNHLY and CDR2 FYNNEI come from the germline V gene. V was trimmed by 7 bases and J by 0 bases, leaving 12 bases between them. The DNA of the CDR3 is TGTGCCAGCACTCCAGCGTTCGCTAACTATGGCTACACCTTC. It is translated as CASTPAFANYGYTF.

V usage is TRBV5-1 and J usage is TRBJ2-7, with TRBD2 matching over 8 bases. V shed 5 bases, J shed 6 bases, and the junction held 7 bases outside the gene matches. This CDR3 spans 13 amino acids. CDR1 and CDR2 from the germline V gene are SGHRS and YFSETQ. The CDR3 loop reads CASSPGGTGEQYF. The CDR3 bases are TGCGCCAGCAGTCCGGGGGGGACGGGCGAGCAGTACTTC. Complete variable domain (other parts from reference TRBV5-1 and TRBJ2-7): KAGVTQTPRYLIKTRGQQVTLSCSPISGHRSVSWYQQTPGQGLQFLFEYFSETQRNKGNFPGRFSGRQFSNSRSEMNVSTLELGDSALYLCASSPGGTGEQYFGPGTRLTVT.

The chain joins TRBV18 to TRBJ1-4; 12 bases are shared with TRBD1. Losses at the gene ends were 8 bases for V and 8 bases for J; bases not matched to a gene: 6. Germline V CDR1 and CDR2: KGHSH, LQKENI. CDR3 length equals 14 residues. The CDR3 reads CASRTGTGGEKLFF. As DNA, the CDR3 is TGTGCCAGCCGGACGGGGACAGGGGGCGAAAAACTGTTTTTT.

This clone has a handful of counts. The chain has TRBV28 and TRBJ1-1; D is ambiguous. This CDR3 is 12 amino acids long. Trimming took 3 bases from V and 8 from J, leaving 10 bases between them. Germline CDR1 MDHEN, CDR2 SYDVKM. CDR3 DNA: TGTGCCAGCAGTTTTTCTCGGTCAGAAGCTTTCTTT. It is translated as CASSFSRSEAFF. The complete variable domain, with remaining parts taken from reference TRBV28 and TRBJ1-1, reads DVKVTQSSRYLVKRTGEKVFLECVQDMDHENMFWYRQDPGLGLRLIYFSYDVKMKEKGDIPEGYSVSREKKERFSLILESASTNQTSMYLCASSFSRSEAFFGQGTRLTVV.

CDR3 in DNA: TGCGCCAGCAGCTTTGGTCTAGCGGGGGCCCAAGAGACCCAGTACTTC. Protein product: CASSFGLAGAQETQYF. This chain links TRBV5-1 with TRBJ2-5; 10 bases match TRBD2. Germline V CDR1 and CDR2: SGHRS, YFSETQ. This CDR3 has 16 amino acids. Trimming cost V 2 bases and J 1 base; bases outside gene matches: 5.

This sequence joins TRBV18 and TRBJ1-2; TRBD1 agrees at 8 bases. The CDR3 is 14 amino acids. Germline V lookup: CDR1 KGHSH, CDR2 LQKENI. The junction had 5 bases not matched to a gene; V was cut back by 4 bases and J by 4 bases. The DNA of the CDR3 is TGTGCCAGCTCACGCGACAGGGGAGCCTATGGCTACACCTTC. The encoded protein is CASSRDRGAYGYTF.

J is TRBJ1-1 and V is TRBV27; 7 bases match TRBD1. J lost 4 bases, V lost 2 bases, and 4 bases had no gene match. The CDR3 consists of 14 residues. Germline values: CDR1 MNHEY, CDR2 SMNVEV (reference sequence). The CDR3, as DNA: TGTGCCAGCAGTTTACAGGGGGTTGGCACTGAAGCTTTCTTT. Its protein is CASSLQGVGTEAFF.

The chain joins TRBV30 to TRBJ1-5, with 7 bases aligning to TRBD1. Germline V gene lookup returns CDR1 GTSNPN and CDR2 SVGIG (reference sequence). The CDR3 length is 12 residues. Unmatched junction bases numbered 6, after V lost 8 bases and J lost 5 bases. This chain's CDR3 is CALRQGYQPQHF. CDR3 DNA sequence: TGTGCCCTAAGACAGGGCTATCAGCCCCAGCATTTT. The variable domain in full, with the rest retrieved from reference TRBV30 and TRBJ1-5, is SQTIHQWPATLVQPVGSPLSLECTVEGTSNPNLYWYRQAAGRGLQLLFYSVGIGQISSEVPQNLSASRPQDRQFILSSKKLLLSDSGFYLCALRQGYQPQHFGDGTRLSIL.

This clone appeared a single time. The rearrangement uses TRBV9 and TRBJ2-1; TRBD2 matches at 13 bases. Germline CDR1 and CDR2: SGDLS and YYNGEE. V shed 3 bases, J shed 10 bases, and the junction held 10 bases outside the gene matches. The CDR3 has 16 residues. The CDR3, as DNA: TGTGCCAGCAGCGGCGTTACTAGCGGGGGGGCAGGGGAGCAGTTCTTC. This translates into CASSGVTSGGAGEQFF.

The V gene is TRBV5-4, the J gene TRBJ2-7, with D uncertain. With 1 base removed from V and 0 bases from J, the gap between germline ends came to 5 bases. Germline V gene sequence: CDR1 SGHNT, CDR2 YYREEE (reference sequence). The CDR3 totals 13 residues. The CDR3 sequence is CASSLISSYEQYF. In DNA, the CDR3 is TGTGCCAGCAGCTTGATCAGCTCCTACGAGCAGTACTTC.

Comment on this clone: Other nucleotide sequences from this sample produce the same CDR3. This rearrangement joins TRBV9 to TRBJ2-7; 8 nucleotides agree with TRBD1. The CDR3 sequence is 14 residues long. Germline V gives CDR1 SGDLS, CDR2 YYNGEE. V lost 0 bases to trimming and J lost 3 bases; unmatched junction nucleotides: 2. DNA for the CDR3: TGTGCCAGCAGCGTAGGACAGGGGAACTACGAGCAGTACTTC. Protein product: CASSVGQGNYEQYF.

This sequence joins TRBV6-1 and TRBJ1-2, with D possibly TRBD1 on 6 matching bases. Per germline, CDR1 MNHNS and CDR2 SASEGT. Trimming removed 6 bases from V and 8 bases from J, with 13 bases in between. This CDR3 region has 12 residues. As DNA, the CDR3 is TGTGCCAGCAGCCCCGGACAGAGCGGCTACACCTTC. Translated: CASSPGQSGYTF.

This clone has only a few counts. The chain is built from TRBV5-1 and TRBJ1-2; 7 bases align to TRBD1. Trimming took 0 bases from V and 5 from J; bases not matched to a gene: 7. Germline CDR1 is SGHRS and CDR2 is YFSETQ. There are 15 residues in the CDR3. Written as DNA, the CDR3 is TGCGCCAGCAGCTTGGCCGGGGGACAGTTTTATGGCTACACCTTC. Translated: CASSLAGGQFYGYTF. Full variable domain (outside the CDR3, taken from reference TRBV5-1 and TRBJ1-2): KAGVTQTPRYLIKTRGQQVTLSCSPISGHRSVSWYQQTPGQGLQFLFEYFSETQRNKGNFPGRFSGRQFSNSRSEMNVSTLELGDSALYLCASSLAGGQFYGYTFGSGTRLTVV.

This rearrangement joins TRBV19 to TRBJ2-3; no reliable D call. Germline loops: CDR1 LNHDA, CDR2 SQIVND (reference sequence). V gave up 7 bases and J gave up 3 bases, with 23 bases separating them. The CDR3 covers 17 residues. This CDR3 is CASKVSVDSITTDTQYF. In DNA, the CDR3 is TGTGCCAGTAAAGTGAGTGTCGATTCTATAACGACAGATACGCAGTATTTT.

The V call is TRBV28, the J call TRBJ2-1; 10 nucleotides agree with TRBD1. The CDR3 totals 15 residues. Germline CDR1 reads MDHEN; CDR2 reads SYDVKM. The ends lost 6 bases at V and 6 bases at J; junction bases unmatched: 8. The CDR3 sequence: CASSLGQGGSNEQFF. The CDR3 bases are TGTGCCAGCAGCCTCGGACAGGGGGGGAGCAATGAGCAGTTCTTC.

This rearrangement joins TRBV5-6 to TRBJ1-2; no definite D call. The V end was cut by 1 base, the J end by 4 bases, with 8 bases between. This CDR3 has 13 amino acids. Germline V gives CDR1 SGHDT, CDR2 YYEEEE. The CDR3 spells CASSLLSLYGYTF. The CDR3 DNA reads TGTGCCAGCAGCTTGTTGAGTCTCTATGGCTACACCTTC.

A single count supports this clone. The chain uses TRBV30 and TRBJ2-1; D possibly corresponds to TRBD2 (6 bases). CDR1 and CDR2 from the germline V gene are GTSNPN and SVGIG (reference sequence). The V end was cut by 0 bases, the J end by 10 bases, with 10 bases between. This CDR3 has 12 residues. The DNA for the CDR3 is TGTGCCTGGAGTGTAACGGGGAGGGAGCAGTTCTTC. This encodes CAWSVTGREQFF.

J is TRBJ2-7 and V is TRBV5-1; D gene unclear. This CDR3 spans 13 amino acids. CDR1 is SGHRS, CDR2 YFSETQ, per germline. Trimming shortened V by 2 bases and J by 6 bases, and 12 bases separated the two germline ends. CDR3 nucleotide sequence: TGCGCCAGCAGCTTCTACGAGGTTTCCGAGCAGTACTTC. Protein sequence: CASSFYEVSEQYF. Filled out from reference TRBV5-1 and TRBJ2-7, the complete variable domain reads KAGVTQTPRYLIKTRGQQVTLSCSPISGHRSVSWYQQTPGQGLQFLFEYFSETQRNKGNFPGRFSGRQFSNSRSEMNVSTLELGDSALYLCASSFYEVSEQYFGPGTRLTVT.

The V and J genes are TRBV6-1 and TRBJ1-2; no definite D call. V gave up 7 bases and J gave up 0 bases, with 3 bases separating them. The germline CDR1 and CDR2 sequences are MNHNS and SASEGT. This CDR3 spans 11 amino acids. The CDR3 region is CASTTNYGYTF. CDR3 bases: TGTGCCAGCACTACTAACTATGGCTACACCTTC.

CDR3 DNA sequence: TGTGCCAGCAGCACCTCGGACGGCGGGGGCTACACCTTC. Translated: CASSTSDGGGYTF. V is TRBV5-6 and J is TRBJ1-2; no clear D gene. This CDR3 contains 13 residues. Per the germline V gene, CDR1 is SGHDT and CDR2 is YYEEEE. Between the trimmed V and J ends, which lost 4 bases and 8 bases, there was a span of 15 bases. The full variable domain, rest sourced from reference TRBV5-6 and TRBJ1-2, is DAGVTQSPTHLIKTRGQQVTLRCSPKSGHDTVSWYQQALGQGPQFIFQYYEEEERQRGNFPDRFSGHQFPNYSSELNVNALLLGDSALYLCASSTSDGGGYTFGSGTRLTVV.

The sample holds a few counts of this clone. The rearrangement links TRBV5-1 to TRBJ1-1; TRBD1 agrees at 8 bases. With V trimmed by 2 bases and J by 3 bases, 6 bases remained unmatched. Germline-derived CDR1 and CDR2 are SGHRS and YFSETQ. The CDR3 is 15 residues long. CDR3 protein: CASSFSLQGDTEAFF. The CDR3 nucleotides are TGCGCCAGCAGCTTTAGCCTACAGGGGGACACTGAAGCTTTCTTT.

This chain joins TRBV4-2 and TRBJ2-5; D may be TRBD1 (5 bases). V was trimmed by 0 bases and J by 5 bases, leaving 16 bases between them. CDR3 size: 16 residues. Germline values: CDR1 LGHNA, CDR2 YNFKEQ. The CDR3 protein is CASSQEVGMGRETQYF. The CDR3 bases are TGTGCCAGCAGCCAAGAAGTTGGGATGGGGCGGGAGACCCAGTACTTC.

The chain is built from TRBV9 and TRBJ2-7; 15 bases align to TRBD2. Germline trimming cut 4 bases from V and 2 bases from J; bases unmatched to any gene: 10. Germline loops: CDR1 SGDLS, CDR2 YYNGEE. This CDR3 has 18 residues. CDR3 sequence (DNA): TGTGCCAGCAGCCTTGGACTAGCGGGGGGGGGCTTTACCTACGAGCAGTACTTC. It translates to CASSLGLAGGGFTYEQYF.